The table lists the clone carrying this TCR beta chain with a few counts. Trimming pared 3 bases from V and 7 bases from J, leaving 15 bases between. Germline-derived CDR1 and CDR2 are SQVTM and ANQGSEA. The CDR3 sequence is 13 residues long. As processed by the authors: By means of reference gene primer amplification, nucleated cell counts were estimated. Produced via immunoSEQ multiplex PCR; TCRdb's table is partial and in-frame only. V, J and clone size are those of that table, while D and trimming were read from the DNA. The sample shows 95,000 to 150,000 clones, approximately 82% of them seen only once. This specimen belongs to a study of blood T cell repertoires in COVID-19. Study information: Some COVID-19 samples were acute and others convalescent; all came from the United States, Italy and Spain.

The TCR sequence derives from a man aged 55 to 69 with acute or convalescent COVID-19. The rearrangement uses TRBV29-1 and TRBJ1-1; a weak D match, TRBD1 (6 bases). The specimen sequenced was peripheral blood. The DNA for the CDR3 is TGCAGCGTTGACGTAGGGGGTTACGTTGAAGCTTTCTTT. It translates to CSVDVGGYVEAFF.